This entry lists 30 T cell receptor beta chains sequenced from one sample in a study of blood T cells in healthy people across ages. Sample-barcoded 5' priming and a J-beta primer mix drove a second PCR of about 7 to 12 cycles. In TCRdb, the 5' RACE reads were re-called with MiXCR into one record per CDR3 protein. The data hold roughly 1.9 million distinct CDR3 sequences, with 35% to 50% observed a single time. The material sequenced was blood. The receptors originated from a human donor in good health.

CDR3 sequence reads: CASSLMPSEGFNEQFF. The CDR3, as DNA: TGTGCCAGCAGCTTAATGCCTAGCGAGGGCTTCAATGAGCAGTTCTTC. V usage is TRBV7-3 and J usage is TRBJ2-1; possibly TRBD2 for D (6 bases). Germline CDR1 and CDR2: SGHTA and FQGTGA. The V gene lost 1 base and the J gene lost 6 bases, with 16 bases spanning the gap. The CDR3 spans 16 residues.

The CDR3 here is CSASSAGPYRGYTF. Here the CDR3 DNA reads TGCAGTGCTAGTTCAGCAGGTCCCTATCGGGGCTACACCTTC. The chain combines TRBV20-1 with TRBJ1-2; D gene unclear. The CDR3 is made up of 14 amino acids. Trimming left V 3 bases short and J 8 bases short, with 19 bases between. Germline CDR1 and CDR2: DFQATT and SNEGSKA (reference sequence).

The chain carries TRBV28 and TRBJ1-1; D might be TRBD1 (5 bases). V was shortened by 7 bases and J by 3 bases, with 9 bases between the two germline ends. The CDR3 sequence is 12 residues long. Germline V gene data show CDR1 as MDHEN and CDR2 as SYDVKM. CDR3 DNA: TGTGCCAGCAACCCCAGGGACACTGAAGCTTTCTTT. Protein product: CASNPRDTEAFF.

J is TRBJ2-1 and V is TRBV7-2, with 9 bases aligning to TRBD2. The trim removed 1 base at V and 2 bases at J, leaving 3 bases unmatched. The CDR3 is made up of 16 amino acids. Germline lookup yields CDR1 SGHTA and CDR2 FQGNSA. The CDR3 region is CASSLEGGGAYNEQFF. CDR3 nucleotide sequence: TGTGCCAGCAGCTTAGAGGGCGGGGGGGCCTACAATGAGCAGTTCTTC.

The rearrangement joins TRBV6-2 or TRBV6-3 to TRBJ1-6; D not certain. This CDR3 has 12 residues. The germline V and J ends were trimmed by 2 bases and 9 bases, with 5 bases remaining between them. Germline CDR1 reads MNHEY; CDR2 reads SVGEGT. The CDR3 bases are TGTGCCAGCAGTTACCCGATTTCACCCCTCCACTTT. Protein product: CASSYPISPLHF.

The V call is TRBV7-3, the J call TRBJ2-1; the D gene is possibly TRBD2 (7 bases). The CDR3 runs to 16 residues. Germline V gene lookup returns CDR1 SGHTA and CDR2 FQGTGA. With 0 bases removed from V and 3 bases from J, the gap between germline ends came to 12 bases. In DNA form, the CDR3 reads TGTGCCAGCAGCTTAACTGGCGGGGGCCTCTACAATGAGCAGTTCTTC. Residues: CASSLTGGGLYNEQFF.

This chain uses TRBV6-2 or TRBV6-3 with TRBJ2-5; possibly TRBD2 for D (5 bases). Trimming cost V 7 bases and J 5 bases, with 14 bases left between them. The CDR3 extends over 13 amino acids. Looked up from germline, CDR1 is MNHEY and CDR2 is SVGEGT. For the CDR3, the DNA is TGTGCCAGCATCCGACGGGGATTGGAGACCCAGTACTTC. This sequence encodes CASIRRGLETQYF.

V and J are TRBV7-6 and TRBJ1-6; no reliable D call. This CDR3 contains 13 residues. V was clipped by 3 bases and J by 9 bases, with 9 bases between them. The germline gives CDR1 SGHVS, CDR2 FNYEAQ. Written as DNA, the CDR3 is TGTGCCAGCAGCTTGGGCAGTTCTTCACCCCTCCACTTT. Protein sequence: CASSLGSSSPLHF. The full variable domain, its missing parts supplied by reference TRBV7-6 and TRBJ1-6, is GAGVSQSPRYKVTKRGQDVALRCDPISGHVSLYWYRQALGQGPEFLTYFNYEAQQDKSGLPNDRFSAERPEGSISTLTIQRTEQRDSAMYRCASSLGSSSPLHFGNGTRLTVT.

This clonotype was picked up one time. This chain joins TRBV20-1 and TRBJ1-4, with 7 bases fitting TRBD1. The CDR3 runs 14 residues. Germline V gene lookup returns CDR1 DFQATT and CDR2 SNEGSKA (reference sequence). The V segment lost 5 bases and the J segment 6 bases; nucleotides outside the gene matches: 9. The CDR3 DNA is TGCAGTGCTCCCCGACGACAGGGCGATGAAAAACTGTTTTTT. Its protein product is CSAPRRQGDEKLFF.

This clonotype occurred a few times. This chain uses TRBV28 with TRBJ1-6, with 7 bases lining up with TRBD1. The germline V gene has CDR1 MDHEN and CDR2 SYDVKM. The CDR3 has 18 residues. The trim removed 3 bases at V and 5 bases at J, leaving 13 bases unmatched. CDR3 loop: CASSLTFPRTGDNSPLHF. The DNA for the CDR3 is TGTGCCAGCAGTTTGACGTTCCCGAGGACAGGAGATAATTCACCCCTCCACTTT.

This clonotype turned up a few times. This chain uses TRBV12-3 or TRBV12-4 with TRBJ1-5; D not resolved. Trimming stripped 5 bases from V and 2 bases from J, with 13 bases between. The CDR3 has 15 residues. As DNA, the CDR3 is TGTGCCAGCAGTCCGGGTGGGAATGGCAATCAGCCCCAGCATTTT. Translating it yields CASSPGGNGNQPQHF.

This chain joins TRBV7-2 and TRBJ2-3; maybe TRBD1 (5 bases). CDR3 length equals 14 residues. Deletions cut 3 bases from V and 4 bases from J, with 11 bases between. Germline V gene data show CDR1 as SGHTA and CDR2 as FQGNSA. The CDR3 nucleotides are TGTGCCAGCAGCTTCGTGGGGCCGGCAGATACGCAGTATTTT. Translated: CASSFVGPADTQYF.

The chain's CDR3 is CASRPGGALETQYF. CDR3 nucleotides: TGTGCCAGCAGACCCGGCGGAGCATTAGAGACCCAGTACTTC. This chain connects TRBV21-1 to TRBJ2-4; TRBD1, the table's D call, lacks a check against the DNA. The J call may not be correct, given that the DNA end is closer to TRBJ2-5. TRBV21-1 is described as a pseudogene. This CDR3 is 14 amino acids long.

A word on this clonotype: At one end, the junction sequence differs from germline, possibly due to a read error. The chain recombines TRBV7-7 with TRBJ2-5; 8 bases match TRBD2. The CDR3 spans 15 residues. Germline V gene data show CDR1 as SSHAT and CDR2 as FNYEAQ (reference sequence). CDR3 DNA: TGTGCTAGCAGCTTTCGAGCGGGGGAGGAAGAGACCCAGTACTTC. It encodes CASSFRAGEEETQYF.

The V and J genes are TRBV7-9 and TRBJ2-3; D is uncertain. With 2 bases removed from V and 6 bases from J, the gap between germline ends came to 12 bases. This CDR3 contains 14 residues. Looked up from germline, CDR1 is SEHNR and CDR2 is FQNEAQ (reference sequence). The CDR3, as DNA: TGTGCCAGCAGCTTAACCTCGCATCGGGATACGCAGTATTTT. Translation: CASSLTSHRDTQYF. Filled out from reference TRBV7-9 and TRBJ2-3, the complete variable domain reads DTGVSQNPRHKITKRGQNVTFRCDPISEHNRLYWYRQTLGQGPEFLTYFQNEAQLEKSRLLSDRFSAERPKGSFSTLEIQRTEQGDSAMYLCASSLTSHRDTQYFGPGTRLTVL.

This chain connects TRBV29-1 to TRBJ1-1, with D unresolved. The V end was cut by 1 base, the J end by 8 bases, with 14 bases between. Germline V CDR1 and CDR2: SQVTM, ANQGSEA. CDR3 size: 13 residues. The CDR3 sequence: CSVEASGSGEAFF. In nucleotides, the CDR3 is TGCAGCGTTGAAGCCTCCGGGTCGGGAGAAGCTTTCTTT.

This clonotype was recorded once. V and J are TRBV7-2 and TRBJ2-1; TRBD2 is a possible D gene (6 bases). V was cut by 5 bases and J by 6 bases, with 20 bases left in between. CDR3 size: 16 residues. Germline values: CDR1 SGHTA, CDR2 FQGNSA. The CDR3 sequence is CASSPQGLFRSNEQFF. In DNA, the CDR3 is TGTGCCAGCAGCCCTCAGGGACTCTTCCGCTCCAATGAGCAGTTCTTC.

The CDR3 DNA follows: TGTGCCAGCTCACCAAACGTCGGACAGGGGCTTGGCTACACCTTC. As protein: CASSPNVGQGLGYTF. This chain uses TRBV18 with TRBJ1-2; TRBD1 aligns across 9 bases. This CDR3 contains 15 residues. The V segment lost 2 bases and the J segment 7 bases; nucleotides outside the gene matches: 8. Germline V gene data show CDR1 as KGHSH and CDR2 as LQKENI.

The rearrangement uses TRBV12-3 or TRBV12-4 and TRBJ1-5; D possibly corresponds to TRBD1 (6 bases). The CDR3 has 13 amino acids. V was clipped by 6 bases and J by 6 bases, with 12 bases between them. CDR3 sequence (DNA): TGTGCCAGCAGCGACAGGTTCAGTCAGCCCCAGCATTTT. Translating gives CASSDRFSQPQHF.

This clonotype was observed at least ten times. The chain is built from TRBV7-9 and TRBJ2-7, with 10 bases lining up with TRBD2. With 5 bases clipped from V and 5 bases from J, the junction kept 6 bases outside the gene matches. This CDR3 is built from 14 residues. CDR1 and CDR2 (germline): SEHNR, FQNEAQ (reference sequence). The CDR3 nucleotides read TGTGCCAGCAGCCCCACTAGCGGGGAGAACGAGCAGTACTTC. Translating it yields CASSPTSGENEQYF.

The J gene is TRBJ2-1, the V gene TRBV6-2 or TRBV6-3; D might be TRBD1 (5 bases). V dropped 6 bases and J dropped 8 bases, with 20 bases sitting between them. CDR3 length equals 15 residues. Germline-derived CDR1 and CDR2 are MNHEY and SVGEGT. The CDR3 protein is CASRDTGRENDEQFF. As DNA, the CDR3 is TGTGCCAGCAGAGATACAGGCCGTGAAAACGATGAGCAGTTCTTC.

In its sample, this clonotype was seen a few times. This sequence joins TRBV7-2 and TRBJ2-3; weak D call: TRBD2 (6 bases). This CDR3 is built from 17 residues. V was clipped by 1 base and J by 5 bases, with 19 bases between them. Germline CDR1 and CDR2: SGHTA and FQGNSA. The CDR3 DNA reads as TGTGCCAGCAGCTTAGTTGTGCGCGGGGCTTCCAGAGATACGCAGTATTTT. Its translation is CASSLVVRGASRDTQYF.

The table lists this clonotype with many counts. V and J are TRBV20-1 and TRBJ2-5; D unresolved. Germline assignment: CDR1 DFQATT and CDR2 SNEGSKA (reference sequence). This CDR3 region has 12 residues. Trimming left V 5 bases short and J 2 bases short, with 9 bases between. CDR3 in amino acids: CSALYSQETQYF. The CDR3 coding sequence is TGCAGTGCTCTCTATTCGCAAGAGACCCAGTACTTC.

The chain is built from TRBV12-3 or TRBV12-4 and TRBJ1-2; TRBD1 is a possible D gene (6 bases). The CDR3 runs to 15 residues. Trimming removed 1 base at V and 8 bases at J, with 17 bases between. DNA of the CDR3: TGTGCCAGCAGTTTAGTCCCTCTCGGGGGCGAAGGCTACACCTTC. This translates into CASSLVPLGGEGYTF.

The CDR3 loop reads CSARGSVNQPQHF. The CDR3 bases are TGCAGTGCTAGGGGGTCAGTAAATCAGCCCCAGCATTTT. This chain joins TRBV20-1 and TRBJ1-5; D gene uncertain. Germline V gene sequence: CDR1 DFQATT, CDR2 SNEGSKA (reference sequence). V dropped 3 bases and J dropped 4 bases, with 10 bases sitting between them. This CDR3 has 13 amino acids.

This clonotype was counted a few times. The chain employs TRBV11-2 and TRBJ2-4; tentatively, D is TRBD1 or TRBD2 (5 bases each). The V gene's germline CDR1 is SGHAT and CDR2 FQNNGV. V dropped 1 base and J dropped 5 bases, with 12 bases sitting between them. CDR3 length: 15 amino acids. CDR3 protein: CASSLVGGPENIQYF. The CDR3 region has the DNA TGTGCCAGCAGCTTAGTTGGGGGTCCCGAAAACATTCAGTACTTC.

CDR3: CASSEFGRKNIQYF. The CDR3 coding sequence is TGTGCCAGCAGTGAATTTGGACGAAAAAACATTCAGTACTTC. The rearrangement uses TRBV2 and TRBJ2-4; D gene uncertain. This CDR3 is built from 14 residues. Germline-derived CDR1 and CDR2 are SNHLY and FYNNEI. V was clipped by 2 bases and J by 4 bases, with 9 bases between them.

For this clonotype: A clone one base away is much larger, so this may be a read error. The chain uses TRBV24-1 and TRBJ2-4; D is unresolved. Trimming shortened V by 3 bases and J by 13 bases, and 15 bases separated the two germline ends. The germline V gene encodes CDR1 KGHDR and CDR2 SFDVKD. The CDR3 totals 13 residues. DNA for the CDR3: TGTGCCACCAGTGATAACACCTACAATGAGCAGTACTTC. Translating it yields CATSDNTYNEQYF.

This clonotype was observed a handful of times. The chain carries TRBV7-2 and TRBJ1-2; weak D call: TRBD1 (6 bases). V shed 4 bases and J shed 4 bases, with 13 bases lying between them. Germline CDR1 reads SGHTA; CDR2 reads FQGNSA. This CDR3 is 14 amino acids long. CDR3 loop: CASSSYGQPYGYTF. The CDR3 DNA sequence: TGTGCCAGCAGCTCGTACGGACAGCCCTATGGCTACACCTTC.

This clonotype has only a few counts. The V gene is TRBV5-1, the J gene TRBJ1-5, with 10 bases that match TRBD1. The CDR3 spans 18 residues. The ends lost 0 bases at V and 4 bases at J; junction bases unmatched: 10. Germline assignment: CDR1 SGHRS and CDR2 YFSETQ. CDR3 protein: CASSLGGTGDSVNQPQHF. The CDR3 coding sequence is TGCGCCAGCAGCTTGGGCGGGACAGGGGACTCGGTTAATCAGCCCCAGCATTTT.